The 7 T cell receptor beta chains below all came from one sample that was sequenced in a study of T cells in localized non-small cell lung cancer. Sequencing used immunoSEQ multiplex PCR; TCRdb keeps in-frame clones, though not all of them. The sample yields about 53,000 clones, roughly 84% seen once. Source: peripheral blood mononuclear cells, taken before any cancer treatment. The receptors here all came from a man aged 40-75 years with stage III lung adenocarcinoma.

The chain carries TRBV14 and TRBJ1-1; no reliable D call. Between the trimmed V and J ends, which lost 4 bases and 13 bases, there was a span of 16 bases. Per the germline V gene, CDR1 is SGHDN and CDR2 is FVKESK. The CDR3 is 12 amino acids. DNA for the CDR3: TGTGCCAGCAGCCTCGACGGACTACGGGTTTTCTTT. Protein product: CASSLDGLRVFF.

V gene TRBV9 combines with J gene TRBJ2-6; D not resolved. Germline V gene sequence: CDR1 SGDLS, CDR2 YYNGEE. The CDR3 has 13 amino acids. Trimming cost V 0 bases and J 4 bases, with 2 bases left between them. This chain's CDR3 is CASSVGGANVLTF. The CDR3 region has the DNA TGTGCCAGCAGCGTAGGAGGGGCCAACGTCCTGACTTTC.

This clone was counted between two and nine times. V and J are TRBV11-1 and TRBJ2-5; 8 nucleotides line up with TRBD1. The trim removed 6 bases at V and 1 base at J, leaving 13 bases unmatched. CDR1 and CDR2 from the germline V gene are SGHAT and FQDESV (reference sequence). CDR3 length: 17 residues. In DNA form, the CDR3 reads TGTGCCAGCAGTCATTCATGGGACAGGCTGAGCCAAGAGACCCAGTACTTC. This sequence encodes CASSHSWDRLSQETQYF.

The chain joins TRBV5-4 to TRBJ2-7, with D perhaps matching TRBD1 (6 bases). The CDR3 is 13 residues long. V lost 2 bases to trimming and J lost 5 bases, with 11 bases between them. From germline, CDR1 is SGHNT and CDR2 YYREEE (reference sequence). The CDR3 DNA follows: TGTGCCAGCAGCTTTTCTGGGGGCGACGAGCAGTACTTC. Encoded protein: CASSFSGGDEQYF.

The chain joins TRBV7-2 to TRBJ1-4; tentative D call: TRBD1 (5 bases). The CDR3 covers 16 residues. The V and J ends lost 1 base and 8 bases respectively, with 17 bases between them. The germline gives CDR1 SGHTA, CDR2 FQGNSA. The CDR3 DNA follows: TGTGCCAGCAGCTTAGGGCTGGGCGGCGGGGGGGAAAAACTGTTTTTT. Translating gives CASSLGLGGGGEKLFF. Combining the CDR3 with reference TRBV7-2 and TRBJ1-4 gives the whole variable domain GAGVSQSPSNKVTEKGKDVELRCDPISGHTALYWYRQSLGQGLEFLIYFQGNSAPDKSGLPSDRFSAERTGGSVSTLTIQRTQQEDSAVYLCASSLGLGGGGEKLFFGSGTQLSVL.

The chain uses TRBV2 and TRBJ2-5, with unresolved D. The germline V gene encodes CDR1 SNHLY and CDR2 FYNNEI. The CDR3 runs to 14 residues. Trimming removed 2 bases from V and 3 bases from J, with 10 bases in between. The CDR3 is CASSEQLGEETQYF. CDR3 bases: TGTGCCAGCAGTGAACAGTTAGGAGAAGAGACCCAGTACTTC.

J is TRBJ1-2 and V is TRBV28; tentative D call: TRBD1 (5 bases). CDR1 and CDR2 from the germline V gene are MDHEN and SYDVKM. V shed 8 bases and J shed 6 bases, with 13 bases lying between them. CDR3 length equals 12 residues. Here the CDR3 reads CASSGTDHGYTF. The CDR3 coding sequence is TGTGCCAGCTCAGGGACCGACCATGGCTACACCTTC.